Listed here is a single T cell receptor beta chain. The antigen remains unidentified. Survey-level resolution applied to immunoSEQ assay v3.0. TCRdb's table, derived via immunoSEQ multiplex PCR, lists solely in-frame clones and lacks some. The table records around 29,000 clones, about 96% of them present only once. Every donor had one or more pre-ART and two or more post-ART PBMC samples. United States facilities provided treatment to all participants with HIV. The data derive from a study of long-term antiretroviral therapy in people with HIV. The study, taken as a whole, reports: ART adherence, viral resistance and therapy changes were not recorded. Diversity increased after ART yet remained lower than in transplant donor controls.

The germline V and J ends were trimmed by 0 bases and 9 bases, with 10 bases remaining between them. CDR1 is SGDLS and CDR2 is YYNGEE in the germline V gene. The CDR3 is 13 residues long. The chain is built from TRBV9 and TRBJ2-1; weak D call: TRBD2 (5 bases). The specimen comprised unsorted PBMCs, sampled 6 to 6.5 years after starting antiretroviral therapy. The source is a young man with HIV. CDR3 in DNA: TGTGCCAGCAGCGTAGGGGATGGGAGTGAGCAGTTCTTC. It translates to CASSVGDGSEQFF.